These T cell receptor beta chains were read from a single sample in a study of cytomegalovirus exposure and HLA in healthy donors. Measured with immunoSEQ multiplex PCR; TCRdb has only the in-frame clones, and not every one. The table includes some 140,000 clones, nearly 80% detected once. The material sequenced was PBMCs. The receptors here all came from a man aged 30-40 years in good health and CMV-seropositive. The CDR3 runs from the conserved cysteine through the conserved F or W. The order of the fields is V gene, CDR3 protein.

v_call: TRBV18; cdr3_aa: CASSPAGGPSYEQYF
v_call: TRBV6-5; cdr3_aa: CASSYSAGAAHEQYF
v_call: TRBV4-1; cdr3_aa: CASSQVGGRGLEKLFF
v_call: TRBV28; cdr3_aa: CASSFRQGRGYTF
v_call: TRBV9; cdr3_aa: CASSVGRTLTEAFF
v_call: TRBV6-5; cdr3_aa: CATGTRPLEQYF
v_call: TRBV10-3; cdr3_aa: CAISVLPGQGSGTEAFF
v_call: TRBV6-1; cdr3_aa: CASSGIGLHHLFGEQFF
v_call: TRBV4-1; cdr3_aa: CASSQLSPGQVTYNEQFF
v_call: TRBV28; cdr3_aa: CASSLAGARNEQFF
v_call: TRBV6-5; cdr3_aa: CASRDRVTGSYGYTF
v_call: TRBV6-5; cdr3_aa: CASRESIQYF
v_call: TRBV6-1; cdr3_aa: CASRPGQGNGELFF
v_call: TRBV4-2; cdr3_aa: CASSQDWQGIQPQHF
v_call: TRBV5-6; cdr3_aa: CASSSWFRDKGALRPQHF
v_call: TRBV7-9; cdr3_aa: CASSLRRTGASNYGYTF